Listed below are T cell receptor beta chains from one sample, sequenced in a study of blood T cell repertoires in COVID-19. Libraries were prepared by immunoSEQ multiplex PCR; TCRdb keeps only in-frame clonotypes and omits some of them. The table has about 70,000 clones, roughly 73% seen once. The sequenced sample consisted of peripheral blood. The receptor source for this set is a woman in her sixties with acute or convalescent COVID-19. CDR3s include the opening cysteine and the closing phenylalanine or tryptophan. The D gene is left open where the match is weak. Not every row has a clone size; where given, it reads once, few, many or a size class.

>NA|TRBV3-1/TRBV3-2|TRBJ1-6|once
TGTGCCAGCAGCCAAGTCGTTGGCGGGAATTCACCCCTCCACTTT
CASSQVVGGNSPLHF
>NA|TRBV19|TRBJ1-1|few
TGTGCCAGTAGTAATGCGGGGGCCAAGGGTGAAGCTTTCTTT
CASSNAGAKGEAFF
>NA|TRBV5-1|TRBJ1-1|NA
TGCGCCAGCAGCTTGCAGGGGTTCAACACTGAAGCTTTCTTT
CASSLQGFNTEAFF
>NA|TRBV6-2/TRBV6-3|TRBJ2-7|NA
TGTGCCAGCAGTTACTCGATCGGCGGTTACGAGCAGTACTTC
CASSYSIGGYEQYF
>TRBD1|TRBV30|TRBJ1-2|NA
TGTGCCTGGAGCCTTACAGGGGAATGCACCTTC
CAWSLTGECTF
>NA|TRBV5-1|TRBJ2-7|NA
TGCGCCAGCGGCCGGGACACCGGGCCTAGCGAGCAGTACTTC
CASGRDTGPSEQYF
>NA|TRBV30|TRBJ1-4|NA
TGTGCCTGGACCGGGGTGGGTGAAAAACTGTTTTTT
CAWTGVGEKLFF
>NA|TRBV3-1/TRBV3-2|TRBJ1-1|few
TGTGCCAGCAGCCGATTGAGGTCCACTGAAGCTTTCTTT
CASSRLRSTEAFF
>NA|TRBV7-8|TRBJ1-1|NA
TGTGCCAGCAGCTTAGGGGTGGGGGCGAATACTGAAGCTTTCTTT
CASSLGVGANTEAFF
>NA|TRBV4-1|TRBJ2-7|NA
TGCGCCAGCAGCCTAACGGGAGTCTCCTACGAGCAGTACTTC
CASSLTGVSYEQYF
>TRBD2|TRBV5-5|TRBJ2-3|NA
TGTGCCAGCAGCTTGGAGGCAGCGGGGGCCTCTAGCACAGATACGCAGTATTTT
CASSLEAAGASSTDTQYF
>NA|TRBV6-5|TRBJ1-1|NA
TGTGCCAGCAGTTACGGGGGGGTCACTGAAGCTTTCTTT
CASSYGGVTEAFF
>TRBD1|TRBV7-6|TRBJ2-1|NA
TGTGCCACCGGACAGGGGATGAGCAATGAGCAGTTCTTC
CATGQGMSNEQFF
>NA|TRBV7-9|TRBJ1-1|once
TGTGCCAGCAGCTTAGTTGGGACAACCTATGAAGCTTTCTTT
CASSLVGTTYEAFF
>NA|TRBV4-2|TRBJ2-7|NA
TGTGCCAGCAGCCAAGAGCGGGCAGGAAGCTACGAGCAGTACTTC
CASSQERAGSYEQYF
>TRBD1|TRBV6-2/TRBV6-3|TRBJ2-6|NA
TGTGCCAGCAGTTACGAGACAGGGGGTCTCTCTGGGGCCAACGTCCTGACTTTC
CASSYETGGLSGANVLTF
>TRBD1|TRBV29-1|TRBJ1-5|NA
TGCAGCGCAGGACAGGGAATTGATCAGCCCCAGCATTTT
CSAGQGIDQPQHF
>NA|TRBV5-5|TRBJ2-1|NA
TGTGCCAGCAGCTTGGATTGGGGAGCGTACAATGAGCAGTTCTTC
CASSLDWGAYNEQFF
>NA|TRBV24-1|TRBJ1-4|NA
TGTGCCACCAGTGGATCGCCAGAACTGTTTTTT
CATSGSPELFF
>NA|TRBV7-2|TRBJ2-5|NA
TGTGCCAGCAGCTTATCCAGGGATACTATCCTACAGGAGACCCAGTACTTC
CASSLSRDTILQETQYF
>NA|TRBV9|TRBJ2-4|NA
TGTGCCAGCAGCGTAGGGTTCAGGGGAGCCAAAAACATTCAGTACTTC
CASSVGFRGAKNIQYF
>TRBD1|TRBV2|TRBJ1-2|NA
TGTGCCACCAAAGGACAGGGTTTTAACTATGGCTACACCTTC
CATKGQGFNYGYTF
>TRBD2|TRBV19|TRBJ2-3|few
TGTGCCAGTAGTATAGGCGCCCGACTAGCGGGGGGCTACACAGATACGCAGTATTTT
CASSIGARLAGGYTDTQYF
>NA|TRBV19|TRBJ1-1|once
TGTGCCAGTATGCGGGGGGAATCGTCGGGAGCTTTCTTT
CASMRGESSGAFF
>NA|TRBV6-4|TRBJ1-5|NA
TGTGCCAGCAGTTTACAGCAGGATCAGCCCCAGCATTTT
CASSLQQDQPQHF
>NA|TRBV3-1/TRBV3-2|TRBJ2-4|NA
TGTGCCAGCAGCCAAGATGGGGCAGGGAAAAACATTCAGTACTTC
CASSQDGAGKNIQYF
>NA|TRBV10-3|TRBJ1-5|NA
TGTGCCATCAGTGGGACAGTCGGTCAGCCCCAGCATTTT
CAISGTVGQPQHF
>NA|TRBV27|TRBJ2-7|NA
TGTGCCAGCAGGGATAAGGCGGCTTACGAGCAGTACTTC
CASRDKAAYEQYF
>NA|TRBV7-2|TRBJ2-7|NA
TGTGCCAGCAGCTTAGGGGTGACTATTTACGAGCAGTACTTC
CASSLGVTIYEQYF
>TRBD1|TRBV14|TRBJ2-2|few
TGTGCCAGCAGCCAAATATCCGGACAGGGATCCGGGGAGCTGTTTTTT
CASSQISGQGSGELFF
>NA|TRBV28|TRBJ2-7|NA
TGTGCCAGCAGTTTATTTGCGGGCCCTGGCTACGAGCAGTACTTC
CASSLFAGPGYEQYF
>NA|TRBV27|TRBJ2-7|NA
TGTGCCAGCAGACTGGACGGGGACTACGAGCAGTACTTC
CASRLDGDYEQYF
>NA|TRBV27|TRBJ1-2|NA
TGTGCCAGCAGCCCCAGTGGGGGGGGCTACACCTTC
CASSPSGGGYTF
>NA|TRBV19|TRBJ1-4|once
TGTGCCAGTACCCCAGACAGGACAAGAACTAATGAAAAACTGTTTTTT
CASTPDRTRTNEKLFF
>TRBD1|TRBV7-9|TRBJ2-1|NA
TGTGCCATAACGGACAGGAACTACAATGAGCAGTTCTTC
CAITDRNYNEQFF
>TRBD1|TRBV27|TRBJ1-2|NA
TGTGCCAGCAGTCGACAGGGCAGATATGGCTACACCTTC
CASSRQGRYGYTF
>NA|TRBV29-1|TRBJ2-3|NA
TGCAGCGTTGAGGGGGGGAGGGGGACAGATACGCAGTATTTT
CSVEGGRGTDTQYF
>TRBD1|TRBV15|TRBJ1-2|NA
TGTGCCACCAGCAGAGGGCCACCGGGACAGGGGTGGGATGGCTACACCTTC
CATSRGPPGQGWDGYTF
>NA|TRBV7-2|TRBJ2-5|NA
TGTGCCAGCAGCTTAGCTGACGAGCACGGGGAGACCCAGTACTTC
CASSLADEHGETQYF
>NA|TRBV20-1|TRBJ2-7|NA
TGCAGTGCTAGTCAACAAGCCTACGAGCAGTACTTC
CSASQQAYEQYF
>TRBD2|TRBV11-2|TRBJ2-5|NA
TGTGCCAGCAGCTTTACAGCGGGGGGGCCGGGGACCCAGTACTTC
CASSFTAGGPGTQYF
>TRBD2|TRBV15|TRBJ2-5|NA
TGTGCCACCAGCAGAGATAAAAGGACTAGCGGGGTGGTTCGGGAGACCCAGTACTTC
CATSRDKRTSGVVRETQYF
>NA|TRBV18|TRBJ1-2|NA
TGTGCCAGCTCACCCAACCGACAGGCAGCTAACTATGGCTACACCTTC
CASSPNRQAANYGYTF
>NA|TRBV10-1|TRBJ1-2|NA
TGCGCCAGCAGTGAGAGGGGATACGACTATGGCTACACCTTC
CASSERGYDYGYTF
>TRBD2|TRBV19|TRBJ2-1|NA
TGTGCCAGTAGTATTGCTAGCGGGGGGCAATATTGGGAGTTCTTC
CASSIASGGQYWEFF
>NA|TRBV2|TRBJ1-2|NA
TGTGCCAGCACCCTAAAGCTGAACTATGGCTACACCTTC
CASTLKLNYGYTF
>NA|TRBV12-5|TRBJ1-3|NA
TGTGCTAGTGACGTACTGCCTGGAAACACCATATATTTT
CASDVLPGNTIYF
>NA|TRBV9|TRBJ2-5|NA
TGTGCCAGCAGTCGGCGGGGCGACCAAGAGACCCAGTACTTC
CASSRRGDQETQYF
>NA|TRBV2|TRBJ2-7|NA
TGTGCCAGCCCCTCCCCCTACGAGCAGTACTTC
CASPSPYEQYF
>TRBD2|TRBV18|TRBJ2-7|few
TGTGCCAGCTCACCTACTAGCGGGGGAGTCGAGCAGTACTTC
CASSPTSGGVEQYF
>TRBD2|TRBV29-1|TRBJ2-3|NA
TGCAGCGTTGGGGCGGGGGATCTCACAGATACGCAGTATTTT
CSVGAGDLTDTQYF
>TRBD1|TRBV5-4|TRBJ2-7|NA
TGTGCCAGCAGCCGCCTTCGGGACAGGCCTAACGAGCAGTACTTC
CASSRLRDRPNEQYF
>TRBD1|TRBV6-2/TRBV6-3|TRBJ1-6|few
TGTGCCAGCAGTTACGGGACAGGGTGGGCTTCACCCCTCCACTTT
CASSYGTGWASPLHF
>NA|TRBV18|TRBJ2-1|NA
TGTGCCAGCTCACCAGTAATGCAGTCGGGGATTGAGCAGTTCTTC
CASSPVMQSGIEQFF
>NA|TRBV19|TRBJ2-2|NA
TGTGCCAGTAGTATTTTGGGCCACACCGGGGAGCTGTTTTTT
CASSILGHTGELFF
>NA|TRBV30|TRBJ2-5|NA
TGTGCCTCGAAGGGAGCCACGGTAATTCAAGAGACCCAGTACTTC
CASKGATVIQETQYF
>TRBD1|TRBV28|TRBJ1-1|NA
TGTGCCAGCAGTTACCGAGTACAGGGGATTGAAGCTTTCTTT
CASSYRVQGIEAFF
>NA|TRBV6-5|TRBJ1-1|NA
TGTGCCAGCAGTTACTCTGCAGGGAGGCGCGCCGCTGAAGCTTTCTTT
CASSYSAGRRAAEAFF